The source of this T cell receptor beta chain is a study of pediatric ulcerative colitis. Only in-frame clones appear in the TCRdb table, and some are missing; sequencing was by immunoSEQ multiplex PCR. The sample includes some 40,000 clones, about 81% of them seen just once. The V end was cut by 5 bases, the J end by 5 bases, with 14 bases between. The CDR3 runs to 15 residues. In germline, CDR1 is SGHRS, CDR2 YFSETQ. Study results and caveats: A couple of rectal clonotypes were found only in ulcerative colitis patients, all of them.

About this clone: Its antigen is currently unknown.

During colonoscopy, one to two rectal pinch biopsies were collected. The specimen sequenced was gut tissue. The sequence was collected from a boy younger than 18 with severe ulcerative colitis. J is TRBJ2-6 and V is TRBV5-1, with a weak D call TRBD2 (5 bases). This CDR3 is CASSDPGSRANVLTF. CDR3 coding DNA: TGCGCCAGCAGTGATCCGGGGTCTCGGGCCAACGTCCTGACTTTC.